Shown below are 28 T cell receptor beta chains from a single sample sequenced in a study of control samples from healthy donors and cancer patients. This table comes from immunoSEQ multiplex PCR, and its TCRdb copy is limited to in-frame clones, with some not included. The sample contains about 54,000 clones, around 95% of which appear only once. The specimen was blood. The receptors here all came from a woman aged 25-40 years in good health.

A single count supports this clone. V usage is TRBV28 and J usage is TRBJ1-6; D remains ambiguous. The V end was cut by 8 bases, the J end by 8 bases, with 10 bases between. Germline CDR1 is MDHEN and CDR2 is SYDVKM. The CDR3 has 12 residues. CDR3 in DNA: TGTGCCAGCGGATCTGATTATTCACCCCTCCACTTT. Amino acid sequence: CASGSDYSPLHF.

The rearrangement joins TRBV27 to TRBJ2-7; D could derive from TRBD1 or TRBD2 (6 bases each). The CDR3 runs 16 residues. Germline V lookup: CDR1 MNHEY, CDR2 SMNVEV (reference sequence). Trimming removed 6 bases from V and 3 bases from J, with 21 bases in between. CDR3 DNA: TGTGCCAGCAGACCTAGGGGGGCACTAGGGTACTACGAGCAGTACTTC. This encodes CASRPRGALGYYEQYF.

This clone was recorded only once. As DNA, the CDR3 is TGTGCCAGCAGACGATGGGGAGGGGATGAAAAACTGTTTTTT. This encodes CASRRWGGDEKLFF. V and J are TRBV2 and TRBJ1-4, with D perhaps TRBD1 (5 bases). V was shortened by 6 bases and J by 6 bases, with 14 bases between the two germline ends. CDR3 length: 14 amino acids. CDR1 SNHLY and CDR2 FYNNEI come from the germline V gene.

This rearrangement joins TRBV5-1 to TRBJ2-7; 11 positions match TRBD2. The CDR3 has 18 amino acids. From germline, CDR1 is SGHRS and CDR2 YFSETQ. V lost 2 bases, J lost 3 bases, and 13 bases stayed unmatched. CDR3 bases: TGCGCCAGCAGCTTTGGGACCCTAGCGGGAGGATCCTTCTACGAGCAGTACTTC. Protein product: CASSFGTLAGGSFYEQYF.

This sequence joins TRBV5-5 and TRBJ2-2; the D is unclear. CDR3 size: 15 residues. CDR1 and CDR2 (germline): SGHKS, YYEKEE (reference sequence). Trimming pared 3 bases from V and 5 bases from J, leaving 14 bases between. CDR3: CASSYGPRSTGELFF. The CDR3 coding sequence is TGTGCCAGCAGCTACGGGCCTCGGAGTACCGGGGAGCTGTTTTTT.

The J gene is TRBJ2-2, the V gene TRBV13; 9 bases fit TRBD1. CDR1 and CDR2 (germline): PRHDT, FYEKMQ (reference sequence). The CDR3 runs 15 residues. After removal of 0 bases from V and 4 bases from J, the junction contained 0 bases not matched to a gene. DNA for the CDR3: TGTGCCAGCAGCTTAGGGACAGGGGGCACCGGGGAGCTGTTTTTT. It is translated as CASSLGTGGTGELFF.

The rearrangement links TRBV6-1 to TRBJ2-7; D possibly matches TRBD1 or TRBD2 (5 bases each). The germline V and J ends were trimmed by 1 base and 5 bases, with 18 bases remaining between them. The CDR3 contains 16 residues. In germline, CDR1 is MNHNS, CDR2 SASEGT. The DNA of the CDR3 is TGTGCCAGCAGTGAAGGTCCGGCGGGTAGGGGAGACGAGCAGTACTTC. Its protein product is CASSEGPAGRGDEQYF.

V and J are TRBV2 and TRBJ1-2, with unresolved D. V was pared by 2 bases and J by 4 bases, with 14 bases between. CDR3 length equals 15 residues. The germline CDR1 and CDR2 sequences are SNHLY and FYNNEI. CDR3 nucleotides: TGTGCCAGCAGTGAAAGTCTGGGCGGCAGCTATGGCTACACCTTC. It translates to CASSESLGGSYGYTF.

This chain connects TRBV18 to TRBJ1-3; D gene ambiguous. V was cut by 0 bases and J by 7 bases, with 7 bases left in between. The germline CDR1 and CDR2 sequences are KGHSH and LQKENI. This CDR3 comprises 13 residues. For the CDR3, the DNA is TGTGCCAGCTCACCACCATCTCTCAACACCATATATTTT. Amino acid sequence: CASSPPSLNTIYF.

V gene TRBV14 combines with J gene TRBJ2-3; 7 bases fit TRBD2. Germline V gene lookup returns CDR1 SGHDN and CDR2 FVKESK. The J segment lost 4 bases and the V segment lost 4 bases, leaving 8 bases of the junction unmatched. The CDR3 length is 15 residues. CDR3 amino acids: CASSLWGGRADTQYF. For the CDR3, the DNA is TGTGCCAGCAGCCTGTGGGGCGGGAGAGCAGATACGCAGTATTTT.

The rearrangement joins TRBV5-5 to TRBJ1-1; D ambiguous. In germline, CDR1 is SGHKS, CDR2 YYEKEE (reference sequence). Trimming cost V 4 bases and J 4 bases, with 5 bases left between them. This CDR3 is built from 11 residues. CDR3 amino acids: CASSRATEAFF. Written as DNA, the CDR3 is TGTGCCAGCAGCAGGGCCACTGAAGCTTTCTTT.

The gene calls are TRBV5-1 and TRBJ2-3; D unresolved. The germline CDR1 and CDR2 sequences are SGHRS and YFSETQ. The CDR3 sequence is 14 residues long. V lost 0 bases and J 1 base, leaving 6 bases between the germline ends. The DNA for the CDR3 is TGCGCCAGCAGCTTGGCCAGCCGCACAGATACGCAGTATTTT. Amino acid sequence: CASSLASRTDTQYF.

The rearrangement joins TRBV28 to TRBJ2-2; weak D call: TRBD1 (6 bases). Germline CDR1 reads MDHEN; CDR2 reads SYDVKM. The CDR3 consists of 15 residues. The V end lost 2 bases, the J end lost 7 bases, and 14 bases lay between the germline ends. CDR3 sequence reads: CASSLAQGYGGELFF. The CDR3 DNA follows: TGTGCCAGCAGTTTAGCTCAGGGGTATGGCGGGGAGCTGTTTTTT.

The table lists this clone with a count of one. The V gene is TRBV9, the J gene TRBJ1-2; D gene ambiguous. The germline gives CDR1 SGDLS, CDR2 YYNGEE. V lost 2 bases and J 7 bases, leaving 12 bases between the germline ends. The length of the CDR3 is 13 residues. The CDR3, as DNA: TGTGCCAGCAGCGTCGGAGGGCAAGCTGGCTACACCTTC. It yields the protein CASSVGGQAGYTF. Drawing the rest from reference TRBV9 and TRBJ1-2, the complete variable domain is DSGVTQTPKHLITATGQRVTLRCSPRSGDLSVYWYQQSLDQGLQFLIQYYNGEERAKGNILERFSAQQFPDLHSELNLSSLELGDSALYFCASSVGGQAGYTFGSGTRLTVV.

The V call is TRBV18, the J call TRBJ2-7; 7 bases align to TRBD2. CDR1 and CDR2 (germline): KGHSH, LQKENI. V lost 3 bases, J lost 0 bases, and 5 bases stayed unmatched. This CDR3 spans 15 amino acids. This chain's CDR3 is CASSPTSPSSYEQYF. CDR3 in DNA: TGTGCCAGCTCACCGACTAGCCCAAGCTCCTACGAGCAGTACTTC.

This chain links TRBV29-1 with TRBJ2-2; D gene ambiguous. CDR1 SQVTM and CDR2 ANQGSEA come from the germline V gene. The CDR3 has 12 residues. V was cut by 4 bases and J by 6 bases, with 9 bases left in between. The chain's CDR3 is CSVVLGAGELFF. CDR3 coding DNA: TGCAGCGTTGTCCTTGGGGCCGGGGAGCTGTTTTTT.

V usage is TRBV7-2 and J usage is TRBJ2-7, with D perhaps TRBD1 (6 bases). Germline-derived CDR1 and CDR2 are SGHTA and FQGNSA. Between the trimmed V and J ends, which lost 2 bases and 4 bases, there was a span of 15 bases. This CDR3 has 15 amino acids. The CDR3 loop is CASSLYGTSIYEQYF. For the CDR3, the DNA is TGTGCCAGCAGCTTATACGGGACATCCATTTACGAGCAGTACTTC.

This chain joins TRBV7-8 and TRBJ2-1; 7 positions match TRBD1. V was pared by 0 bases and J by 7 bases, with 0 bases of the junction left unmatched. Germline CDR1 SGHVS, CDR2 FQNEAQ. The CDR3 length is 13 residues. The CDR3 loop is CASSLAQGNEQFF. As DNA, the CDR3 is TGTGCCAGCAGCTTAGCACAGGGGAATGAGCAGTTCTTC.

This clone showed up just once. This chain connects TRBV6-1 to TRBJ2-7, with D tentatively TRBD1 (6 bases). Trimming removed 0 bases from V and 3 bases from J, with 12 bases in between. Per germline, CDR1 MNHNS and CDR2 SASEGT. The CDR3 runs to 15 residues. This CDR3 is CASSEAGAARYEQYF. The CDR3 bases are TGTGCCAGCAGTGAAGCGGGGGCGGCCCGCTACGAGCAGTACTTC.

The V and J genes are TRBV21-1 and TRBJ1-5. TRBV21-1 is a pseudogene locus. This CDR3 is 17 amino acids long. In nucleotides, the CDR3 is TGTGCCAGCAGCCAAAACGGGACTCAAGGCGTCAATCAGCCCCAGCATTTT. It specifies CASSQNGTQGVNQPQHF.

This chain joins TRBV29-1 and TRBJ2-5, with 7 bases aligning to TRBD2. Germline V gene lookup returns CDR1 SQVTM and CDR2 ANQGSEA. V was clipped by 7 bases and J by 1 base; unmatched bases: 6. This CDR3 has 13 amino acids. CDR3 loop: CSAGTITQETQYF. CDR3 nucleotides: TGCAGCGCCGGGACTATAACCCAAGAGACCCAGTACTTC. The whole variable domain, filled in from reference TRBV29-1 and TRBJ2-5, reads SAVISQKPSRDICQRGTSLTIQCQVDSQVTMMFWYRQQPGQSLTLIATANQGSEATYESGFVIDKFPISRPNLTFSTLTVSNMSPEDSSIYLCSAGTITQETQYFGPGTRLLVL.

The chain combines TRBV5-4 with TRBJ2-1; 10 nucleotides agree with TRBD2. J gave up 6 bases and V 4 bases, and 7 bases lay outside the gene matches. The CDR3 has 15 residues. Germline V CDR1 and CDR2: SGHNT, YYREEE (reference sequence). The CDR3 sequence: CASSQRTSGLNEQFF. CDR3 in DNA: TGTGCCAGCAGCCAAAGGACTAGCGGCCTCAATGAGCAGTTCTTC.

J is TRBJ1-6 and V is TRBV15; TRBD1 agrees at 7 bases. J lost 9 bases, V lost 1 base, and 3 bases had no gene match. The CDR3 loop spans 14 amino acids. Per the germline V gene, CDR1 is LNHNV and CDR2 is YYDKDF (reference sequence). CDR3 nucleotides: TGTGCCACCAGCAGAGTCAGGGGGACTTCACCCCTCCACTTT. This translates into CATSRVRGTSPLHF.

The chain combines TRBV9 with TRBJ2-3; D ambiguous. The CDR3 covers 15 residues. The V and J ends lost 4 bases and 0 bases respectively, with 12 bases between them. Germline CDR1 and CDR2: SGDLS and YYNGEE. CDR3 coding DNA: TGTGCCAGCAGCTCGACACTCACTAGCACAGATACGCAGTATTTT. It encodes CASSSTLTSTDTQYF.

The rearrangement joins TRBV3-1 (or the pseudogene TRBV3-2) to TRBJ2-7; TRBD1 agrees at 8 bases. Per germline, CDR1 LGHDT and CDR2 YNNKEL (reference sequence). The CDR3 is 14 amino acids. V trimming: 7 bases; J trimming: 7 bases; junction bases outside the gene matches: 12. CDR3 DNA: TGTGCCAGCACCCACGGCCAGGGGGCACGAGAGCAGTACTTC. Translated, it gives CASTHGQGAREQYF.

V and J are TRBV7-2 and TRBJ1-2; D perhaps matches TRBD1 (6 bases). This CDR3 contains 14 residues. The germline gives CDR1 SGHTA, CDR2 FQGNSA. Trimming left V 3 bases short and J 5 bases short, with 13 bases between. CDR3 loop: CASSFAGEGYGYTF. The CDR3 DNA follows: TGTGCCAGCAGCTTCGCAGGGGAGGGGTATGGCTACACCTTC.

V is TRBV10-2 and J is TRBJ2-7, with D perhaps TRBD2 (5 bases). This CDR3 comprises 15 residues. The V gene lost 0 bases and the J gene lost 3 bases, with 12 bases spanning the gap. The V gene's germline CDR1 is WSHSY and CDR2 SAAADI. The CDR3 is CASSESLALLYEQYF. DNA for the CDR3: TGCGCCAGCAGTGAGTCGCTAGCCCTCCTCTACGAGCAGTACTTC.

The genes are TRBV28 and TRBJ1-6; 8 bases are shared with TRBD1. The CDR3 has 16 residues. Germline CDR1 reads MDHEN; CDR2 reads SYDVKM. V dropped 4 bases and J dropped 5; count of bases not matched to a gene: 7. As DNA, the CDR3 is TGTGCCAGCAGTTCGGCAGGACAGGGCGATAATTCACCCCTCCACTTT. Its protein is CASSSAGQGDNSPLHF.